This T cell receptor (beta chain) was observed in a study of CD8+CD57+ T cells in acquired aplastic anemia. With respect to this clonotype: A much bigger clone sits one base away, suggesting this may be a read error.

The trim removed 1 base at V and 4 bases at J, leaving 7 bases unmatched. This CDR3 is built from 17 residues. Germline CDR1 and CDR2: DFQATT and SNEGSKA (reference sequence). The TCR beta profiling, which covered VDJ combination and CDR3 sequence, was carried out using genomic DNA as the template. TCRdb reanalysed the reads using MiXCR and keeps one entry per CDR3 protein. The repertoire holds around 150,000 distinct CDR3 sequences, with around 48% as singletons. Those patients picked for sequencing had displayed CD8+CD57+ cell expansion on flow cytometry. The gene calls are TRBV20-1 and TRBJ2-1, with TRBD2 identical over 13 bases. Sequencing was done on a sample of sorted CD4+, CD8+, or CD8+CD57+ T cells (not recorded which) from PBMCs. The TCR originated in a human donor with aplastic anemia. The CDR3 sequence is CSARGRTSGSTYNEQFF. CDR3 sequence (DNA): TGCAGTGCTAGAGGTAGGACTAGCGGGAGTACTTACAATGAGCAGTTCTTC.